The 18 T cell receptor beta chains below come from one sample, sequenced in a study of shared clonotypes between healthy human individuals. TCRdb's copy holds only in-frame clones and misses some; the assay was immunoSEQ multiplex PCR. The data show more than 2 million clones, about 94% seen once. Sequenced input: naive CD4+ T cells sorted from blood. Subset specified: CD45RA+ positively selected. These receptors came from a man younger than 30 in good health.

This sequence joins TRBV5-1 and TRBJ2-7; perhaps TRBD2 as D (6 bases). CDR3 size: 14 residues. The ends were cut back, 0 bases at V and 4 bases at J, with 11 bases in the middle. The germline V gene has CDR1 SGHRS and CDR2 YFSETQ. CDR3 protein: CASSLGLARYEQYF. In nucleotides, the CDR3 is TGCGCCAGCAGCTTGGGGCTAGCGAGGTACGAGCAGTACTTC.

The V call is TRBV29-1, the J call TRBJ2-2; 8 bases are a match to TRBD2. The germline gives CDR1 SQVTM, CDR2 ANQGSEA. This CDR3 region has 17 residues. Trimming removed 4 bases from V and 0 bases from J; junction bases left unmatched: 10. This CDR3 is CSVGASGWYPNTGELFF. Written as DNA, the CDR3 is TGCAGCGTTGGGGCTAGCGGGTGGTACCCGAACACCGGGGAGCTGTTTTTT.

V is TRBV2 and J is TRBJ1-5; D might be TRBD1 (5 bases). Between the trimmed V and J ends, which lost 4 bases and 4 bases, there was a span of 14 bases. CDR1 and CDR2 from the germline V gene are SNHLY and FYNNEI. The CDR3 is 15 residues long. The CDR3 DNA follows: TGTGCCAGCAGTGGTCCGACAGTCCTTAATCAGCCCCAGCATTTT. It codes for CASSGPTVLNQPQHF.

With respect to this clone: Other nucleotide sequences in the sample specify the same CDR3. The rearrangement links TRBV19 to TRBJ1-5; D not certain. The germline gives CDR1 LNHDA, CDR2 SQIVND (reference sequence). Trimming removed 5 bases at V and 1 base at J, with 3 bases between. There are 12 residues in the CDR3. The CDR3 nucleotides read TGTGCCAGTAGTCTAAGCAATCAGCCCCAGCATTTT. It translates to CASSLSNQPQHF.

The J gene is TRBJ2-2, the V gene TRBV28; D is uncertain. This CDR3 spans 13 amino acids. The V gene's germline CDR1 is MDHEN and CDR2 SYDVKM. V lost 4 bases, J lost 8 bases, and 11 bases lay in between. The CDR3 sequence is CASSWTNPGELFF. The CDR3 DNA follows: TGTGCCAGCAGTTGGACGAACCCGGGGGAGCTGTTTTTT.

J is TRBJ2-3 and V is TRBV28; possibly TRBD1 for D (6 bases). This CDR3 region has 14 residues. Germline CDR1 is MDHEN and CDR2 is SYDVKM. The ends were cut back, 6 bases at V and 3 bases at J, with 13 bases in the middle. CDR3 nucleotide sequence: TGTGCCAGCAGGGAACAGGGATCAACAGATACGCAGTATTTT. This gives the protein CASREQGSTDTQYF.

This clone is a singleton in its sample. V is TRBV18 and J is TRBJ1-1; TRBD1 is a possible D gene (5 bases). Per germline, CDR1 KGHSH and CDR2 LQKENI. Trimming removed 4 bases at V and 4 bases at J, with 13 bases between. The CDR3 length is 14 residues. CDR3 in amino acids: CASSLQGMGTEAFF. CDR3 nucleotide sequence: TGTGCCAGCTCACTCCAGGGCATGGGCACTGAAGCTTTCTTT.

The chain is built from TRBV7-2 and TRBJ1-1; D remains unclear. Germline CDR1 is SGHTA and CDR2 is FQGNSA. The CDR3 has 11 amino acids. Between the trimmed V and J ends, which lost 4 bases and 6 bases, there was a span of 6 bases. The CDR3 here is CASSSGPEAFF. CDR3 bases: TGTGCCAGCAGCTCCGGCCCTGAAGCTTTCTTT.

The chain employs TRBV4-1 and TRBJ2-3; D is perhaps TRBD1 or TRBD2 (6 bases each). This CDR3 spans 12 amino acids. CDR1 is MGHRA, CDR2 YSYEKL, per germline. The V end was cut by 5 bases, the J end by 11 bases, with 14 bases between. CDR3 in amino acids: CASSSREGGQYF. The DNA of the CDR3 is TGCGCCAGCAGCTCCCGAGAGGGGGGGCAGTATTTT.

The chain recombines TRBV6-1 with TRBJ2-2; D assignment may be TRBD1 or TRBD2 (8 bases each). CDR3 length: 16 amino acids. CDR1 and CDR2 from the germline V gene are MNHNS and SASEGT. Deletions cut 4 bases from V and 1 base from J, with 13 bases between. The CDR3 region has the DNA TGTGCCAGCAGTGCGGGGGGGACAGGGAACACCGGGGAGCTGTTTTTT. Its protein product is CASSAGGTGNTGELFF.

This clone was seen just once. The chain links TRBV7-2 to TRBJ2-4, with a weak D call TRBD1 (5 bases). V was pared by 5 bases and J by 12 bases, with 20 bases between. The CDR3 is 14 amino acids. Germline CDR1 is SGHTA and CDR2 is FQGNSA. CDR3 amino acids: CASSGRWGLPDQYF. In nucleotides, the CDR3 is TGTGCCAGCAGCGGTCGGTGGGGCTTGCCAGATCAGTACTTC.

The chain is built from TRBV7-3 and TRBJ2-5; either TRBD1 or TRBD2 may supply D (5 bases each). Germline V CDR1 and CDR2: SGHTA, FQGTGA. The CDR3 runs to 14 residues. V dropped 5 bases and J dropped 3 bases, with 13 bases sitting between them. The CDR3 sequence: CASSPGTAEETQYF. In DNA, the CDR3 is TGTGCCAGCAGCCCGGGGACCGCCGAAGAGACCCAGTACTTC.

The chain links TRBV7-9 to TRBJ2-7, with 8 bases aligning to TRBD1. The CDR3 spans 17 residues. The V gene end was trimmed by 5 bases and the J gene end by 5 bases; junction bases not matched to a gene: 17. Germline V gene lookup returns CDR1 SEHNR and CDR2 FQNEAQ (reference sequence). The CDR3 sequence is CASSLELTRQGRNEQYF. The CDR3 bases are TGTGCCAGCAGCCTAGAATTAACCCGACAGGGGCGGAACGAGCAGTACTTC.

In the case of this clone: The same CDR3 can be traced to other DNA sequences in this sample. The chain couples TRBV30 to TRBJ2-2; D ambiguous. V was clipped by 0 bases and J by 2 bases, with 4 bases between them. CDR1 and CDR2 (germline): GTSNPN, SVGIG (reference sequence). This CDR3 comprises 13 residues. The CDR3 DNA reads TGTGCCTGGAGTGTCCTAAACACCGGGGAGCTGTTTTTT. As protein: CAWSVLNTGELFF.

The genes are TRBV9 and TRBJ1-3, with D perhaps TRBD1 (5 bases). This CDR3 is 16 amino acids long. The V gene lost 3 bases and the J gene lost 4 bases, with 17 bases spanning the gap. The germline V gene encodes CDR1 SGDLS and CDR2 YYNGEE. The CDR3 DNA reads as TGTGCCAGCAGCGCGGGAGCAGGGTCGGCCGGAAACACCATATATTTT. This codes for CASSAGAGSAGNTIYF.

This clone was seen a single time. The chain links TRBV7-9 to TRBJ1-2, with a weak D call TRBD1 (6 bases). Germline CDR1 reads SEHNR; CDR2 reads FQNEAQ (reference sequence). This CDR3 is built from 14 residues. The V end was cut by 4 bases, the J end by 4 bases, with 13 bases between. CDR3: CASSSIQGGYGYTF. CDR3 coding DNA: TGTGCCAGCAGCTCTATTCAAGGGGGCTATGGCTACACCTTC.

On this clone: This sample also contains other DNA sequences that code for the same CDR3. This rearrangement joins TRBV6-1 to TRBJ1-3; D is possibly TRBD1 (6 bases). Germline V gene sequence: CDR1 MNHNS, CDR2 SASEGT. The V and J ends lost 6 bases and 1 base respectively, with 7 bases between them. The CDR3 runs to 13 residues. The CDR3 sequence is CASSGTSGNTIYF. The CDR3 bases are TGTGCCAGCAGCGGGACATCTGGAAACACCATATATTTT.

The chain recombines TRBV7-2 with TRBJ2-3; either TRBD1 or TRBD2 may supply D (5 bases each). The V gene lost 5 bases and the J gene lost 1 base, with 13 bases spanning the gap. The CDR3 extends over 15 amino acids. The V gene's germline CDR1 is SGHTA and CDR2 FQGNSA. Written as DNA, the CDR3 is TGTGCCAGCAGCCCAGGGAGCGGCCGCACAGATACGCAGTATTTT. It codes for CASSPGSGRTDTQYF. The variable domain in full, with the rest retrieved from reference TRBV7-2 and TRBJ2-3, is GAGVSQSPSNKVTEKGKDVELRCDPISGHTALYWYRQSLGQGLEFLIYFQGNSAPDKSGLPSDRFSAERTGGSVSTLTIQRTQQEDSAVYLCASSPGSGRTDTQYFGPGTRLTVL.